Sequencing of this T cell receptor (beta chain) was carried out in a study of T-cell memory formation after mild COVID-19. Germline assignment: CDR1 MNHEY and CDR2 SVGAGI. The ends were cut back, 4 bases at V and 4 bases at J, with 21 bases in the middle. CDR3 length: 17 residues. One entry per CDR3 protein, called by TCRdb with MiXCR from the 5' RACE reads. The data contain 350,000 to 450,000 distinct CDR3 sequences, around 20% of them seen just once; the ten biggest clones take up approximately 8.1%. This receptor was taken from an adult woman who had mild COVID-19 (a few samples of this study predate the infection). Cell type and time point are not known. The chain is built from TRBV6-5 and TRBJ2-3; D is possibly TRBD1 (7 bases). The sequenced sample was PBMCs or a T cell subset sorted from them (not recorded which). The CDR3 DNA reads as TGTGCCAGCAGTTTGACCCCGCTAGCGCAGGGGGCAGATACGCAGTATTTT. This gives the protein CASSLTPLAQGADTQYF.